Below are 14 T cell receptor beta chains sequenced from a single sample in a study of blood T cell dynamics during melanoma immunotherapy. Data came from immunoSEQ multiplex PCR; TCRdb stores just in-frame clones and leaves some out. The table lists 6,000 or so clones, roughly 86% of them singletons. Time point defined: week 3, after first cycle of checkpoint inhibitor. This material consisted of blood, taken from a patient treated with checkpoint blockade. The receptors shown here come from a human donor with melanoma.

This clone has just a few counts. V gene TRBV5-1 combines with J gene TRBJ2-7; D unclear. Trimming shortened V by 1 base and J by 5 bases, and 7 bases separated the two germline ends. Germline CDR1 reads SGHRS; CDR2 reads YFSETQ. CDR3 length equals 12 residues. CDR3 coding DNA: TGCGCCAGCAGCTTGCCGTCCCACGAGCAGTACTTC. Translation: CASSLPSHEQYF.

This clone was counted between two and nine times. V gene TRBV2 combines with J gene TRBJ1-5, with D possibly TRBD1 on 6 matching bases. Trimming removed 5 bases from V and 1 base from J, with 12 bases in between. The CDR3 covers 15 residues. The germline gives CDR1 SNHLY, CDR2 FYNNEI. In DNA, the CDR3 is TGTGCCAGCAGTAAGGACAGTACAAGCAATCAGCCCCAGCATTTT. Amino acid sequence: CASSKDSTSNQPQHF.

The rearrangement uses TRBV19 and TRBJ2-2, with unresolved D. This CDR3 comprises 14 residues. V was clipped by 3 bases and J by 7 bases, with 12 bases between them. Germline values: CDR1 LNHDA, CDR2 SQIVND (reference sequence). CDR3: CASSIRYLLGELFF. For the CDR3, the DNA is TGTGCCAGTAGTATTCGCTATCTGCTCGGGGAGCTGTTTTTT. Drawing the rest from reference TRBV19 and TRBJ2-2, the complete variable domain is DGGITQSPKYLFRKEGQNVTLSCEQNLNHDAMYWYRQDPGQGLRLIYYSQIVNDFQKGDIAEGYSVSREKKESFPLTVTSAQKNPTAFYLCASSIRYLLGELFFGEGSRLTVL.

The rearrangement links TRBV27 to TRBJ1-1, with D hard to call. CDR1 is MNHEY, CDR2 SMNVEV, per germline (reference sequence). The CDR3 runs 14 residues. Trimming took 0 bases from V and 4 from J, leaving 9 bases between them. The CDR3 DNA sequence: TGTGCCAGCAGTTTATCGATTGTTCCCACTGAAGCTTTCTTT. Translation gives CASSLSIVPTEAFF.

The V call is TRBV14, the J call TRBJ1-6; D not resolved. Trimming shortened V by 1 base and J by 4 bases, and 8 bases separated the two germline ends. Germline lookup yields CDR1 SGHDN and CDR2 FVKESK. There are 15 residues in the CDR3. The CDR3 DNA reads TGTGCCAGCAGCCAAGGAGGGTGGTATAATTCACCCCTCCACTTT. Protein product: CASSQGGWYNSPLHF.

V usage is TRBV9 and J usage is TRBJ2-5, with a possible D match to TRBD1 (6 bases). V was trimmed by 4 bases and J by 5 bases, leaving 21 bases between them. Germline V gene data show CDR1 as SGDLS and CDR2 as YYNGEE. The CDR3 runs 16 residues. Here the CDR3 reads CASSNTPGQRGETQYF. The CDR3 bases are TGTGCCAGCAGCAACACCCCGGGACAACGGGGCGAGACCCAGTACTTC.

V and J are TRBV6-4 and TRBJ1-6, with a weak D call TRBD1 (6 bases). Germline V gene data show CDR1 as MRHNA and CDR2 as SNTAGT. V lost 4 bases, J lost 7 bases, and 14 bases lay in between. The CDR3 totals 15 residues. The CDR3 reads CASSASQGRNSPLHF. CDR3 DNA sequence: TGTGCCAGCAGTGCGTCGCAGGGGAGGAATTCACCCCTCCACTTT.

J is TRBJ2-2 and V is TRBV9; the D gene is possibly TRBD1 (6 bases). This CDR3 is built from 15 residues. V lost 1 base and J lost 7, with 14 bases in between. Per germline, CDR1 SGDLS and CDR2 YYNGEE. CDR3 in amino acids: CASSVMPGADGELFF. CDR3 in DNA: TGTGCCAGCAGCGTAATGCCAGGGGCTGACGGGGAGCTGTTTTTT.

In its sample, this clone was seen once. The gene calls are TRBV7-8 and TRBJ1-6; D gene unclear. Germline V lookup: CDR1 SGHVS, CDR2 FQNEAQ. Deletions cut 3 bases from V and 0 bases from J, with 3 bases between. The CDR3 extends over 14 amino acids. As DNA, the CDR3 is TGTGCCAGCAGCTTGAGCTCCTATAATTCACCCCTCCACTTT. It encodes CASSLSSYNSPLHF.

The CDR3 bases are TGTGCCAGCAGACAGGGACTAGCGGGTACAGATACGCAGTATTTT. Its protein product is CASRQGLAGTDTQYF. The chain links TRBV11-2 to TRBJ2-3; 12 positions match TRBD2. J gave up 3 bases and V 6 bases, and 4 bases lay outside the gene matches. The germline CDR1 and CDR2 sequences are SGHAT and FQNNGV. The CDR3 extends over 15 amino acids.

This clone was seen only once. The V call is TRBV5-6, the J call TRBJ1-4; D perhaps matches TRBD1 (5 bases). V dropped 7 bases and J dropped 2 bases, with 12 bases sitting between them. The germline V gene has CDR1 SGHDT and CDR2 YYEEEE. The CDR3 contains 14 residues. This chain's CDR3 is CASSPGPTNEKLFF. The CDR3 DNA sequence: TGTGCCAGCTCCCCGGGGCCCACTAATGAAAAACTGTTTTTT.

The chain couples TRBV30 to TRBJ2-1, with 10 bases lining up with TRBD1. The CDR3 runs to 12 residues. Trimming removed 3 bases from V and 16 bases from J; junction bases left unmatched: 9. Germline CDR1 reads GTSNPN; CDR2 reads SVGIG (reference sequence). The CDR3 spells CAWRETTGGGFF. Written as DNA, the CDR3 is TGTGCCTGGAGGGAAACGACAGGGGGCGGTTTCTTC.

This chain connects TRBV6-5 to TRBJ1-1, with D uncertain. The CDR3 totals 13 residues. V gave up 6 bases and J gave up 4 bases, with 12 bases separating them. In germline, CDR1 is MNHEY, CDR2 SVGAGI. The CDR3 region is CASRISEITEAFF. In DNA form, the CDR3 reads TGTGCCAGCAGGATATCGGAGATCACTGAAGCTTTCTTT.

The rearrangement links TRBV4-1 to TRBJ2-3, with no clear D. The CDR3 consists of 16 residues. V dropped 0 bases and J dropped 5 bases, with 15 bases sitting between them. The germline CDR1 and CDR2 sequences are MGHRA and YSYEKL. CDR3 bases: TGCGCCAGCAGCCAAGAATCGGCCCATGGAGAAGATACGCAGTATTTT. It is translated as CASSQESAHGEDTQYF.